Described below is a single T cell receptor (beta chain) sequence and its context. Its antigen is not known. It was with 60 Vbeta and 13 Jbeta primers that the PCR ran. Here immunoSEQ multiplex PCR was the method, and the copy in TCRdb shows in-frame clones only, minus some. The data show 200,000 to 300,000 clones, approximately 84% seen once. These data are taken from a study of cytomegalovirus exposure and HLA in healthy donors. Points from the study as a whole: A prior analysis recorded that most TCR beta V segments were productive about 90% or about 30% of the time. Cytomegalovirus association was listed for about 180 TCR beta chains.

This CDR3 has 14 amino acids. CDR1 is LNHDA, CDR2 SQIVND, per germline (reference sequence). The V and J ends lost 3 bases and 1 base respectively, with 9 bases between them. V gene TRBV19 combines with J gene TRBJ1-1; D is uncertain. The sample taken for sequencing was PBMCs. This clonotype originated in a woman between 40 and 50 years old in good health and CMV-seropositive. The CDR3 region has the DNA TGTGCCAGTAGTATCTCTCCGTCGAACACTGAAGCTTTCTTT. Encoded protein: CASSISPSNTEAFF.